The 17 T cell receptor beta chains listed next were all sequenced from one sample in a study of T cell responses to AZD1222 COVID-19 vaccine listed by TCRdb under 2021. The label giving this sample's time point can be read as: baseline before first vaccination. The library was generated by the immunoSEQ multiplex PCR assay. TCRdb took over this immuneACCESS table, retaining in-frame rearrangements with V and J assigned. Such tables are incomplete; in checked studies, under half of the missing clones stem from an unresolved V gene, and the remainder is unexplained. This sample lists around 160,000 clones; around 88% were detected once. The ten largest account for over 13% of the sample. The sequencing here drew on peripheral blood, taken on day 0 of AZD1222 vaccination. The source is an adult in good health.

The chain recombines TRBV19 with TRBJ1-5; TRBD1 aligns across 7 bases. The CDR3 runs 16 residues. Trimming removed 0 bases from V and 4 bases from J; junction bases left unmatched: 6. The germline V gene has CDR1 LNHDA and CDR2 SQIVND (reference sequence). CDR3 loop: CASSIDRAGGNQPQHF. CDR3 nucleotide sequence: TGTGCCAGTAGTATAGATCGGGCAGGGGGGAATCAGCCCCAGCATTTT.

In nucleotides, the CDR3 is TGCGCCAGCAGCTTGGCCCTTCTGGACACCGGGGAGCTGTTTTTT. It yields the protein CASSLALLDTGELFF. This chain joins TRBV5-1 and TRBJ2-2; D remains ambiguous. This CDR3 region has 15 residues. Germline CDR1 and CDR2: SGHRS and YFSETQ. Deletions cut 0 bases from V and 3 bases from J, with 9 bases between.

The V call is TRBV13, the J call TRBJ2-3; TRBD1 agrees at 7 bases. V was clipped by 4 bases and J by 10 bases; unmatched bases: 2. Looked up from germline, CDR1 is PRHDT and CDR2 is FYEKMQ (reference sequence). This CDR3 is built from 11 residues. CDR3: CASSSGQSQYF. In DNA form, the CDR3 reads TGTGCCAGCAGCTCGGGACAGTCGCAGTATTTT.

The table lists this clone with a count of one. The chain is built from TRBV27 and TRBJ1-5; no definite D call. V was cut by 2 bases and J by 7 bases, with 12 bases left in between. CDR3 length: 14 amino acids. The germline V gene encodes CDR1 MNHEY and CDR2 SMNVEV (reference sequence). CDR3 protein: CASSLMGTGQPQHF. CDR3 DNA: TGTGCCAGCAGTTTAATGGGCACCGGACAGCCCCAGCATTTT.

The chain employs TRBV5-4 and TRBJ1-2; possibly TRBD1 for D (6 bases). Germline V gene data show CDR1 as SGHNT and CDR2 as YYREEE (reference sequence). Between the trimmed V and J ends, which lost 6 bases and 3 bases, there was a span of 15 bases. This CDR3 contains 14 residues. The CDR3 loop reads CASTMGAAYYGYTF. The CDR3 DNA reads as TGTGCCAGCACCATGGGGGCGGCGTACTATGGCTACACCTTC.

The chain links TRBV7-2 to TRBJ2-5; D might be TRBD2 (6 bases). The CDR3 runs to 15 residues. The germline CDR1 and CDR2 sequences are SGHTA and FQGNSA. Between the trimmed V and J ends, which lost 1 base and 7 bases, there was a span of 16 bases. The CDR3 is CASSLGVGTAGTQYF. In DNA, the CDR3 is TGTGCCAGCAGCTTAGGGGTAGGAACAGCGGGGACCCAGTACTTC.

The CDR3 region is CASSFPRRLSARETQYF. The CDR3 DNA sequence: TGTGCCAGCAGCTTTCCCCGCCGACTTAGCGCCAGAGAGACCCAGTACTTC. J is TRBJ2-5 and V is TRBV7-4; D might be TRBD2 (5 bases). Trimming left V 3 bases short and J 4 bases short, with 21 bases between. Germline V lookup: CDR1 SGHVT, CDR2 SQSDAQ. This CDR3 is 17 amino acids long.

The chain has TRBV6-5 and TRBJ1-6; D remains ambiguous. This CDR3 comprises 14 residues. Between the trimmed V and J ends, which lost 7 bases and 7 bases, there was a span of 14 bases. Germline CDR1 reads MNHEY; CDR2 reads SVGAGI. DNA of the CDR3: TGTGCCAGCACCGAGGGCGGTGGAAATTCACCCCTCCACTTT. This sequence encodes CASTEGGGNSPLHF.

This chain connects TRBV11-2 to TRBJ1-1; no clear D gene. Trimming took 6 bases from V and 4 from J, leaving 15 bases between them. Germline loops: CDR1 SGHAT, CDR2 FQNNGV. The CDR3 spans 14 residues. The CDR3 nucleotides are TGTGCCAGCAGTTTTACTGACACGGGCACTGAAGCTTTCTTT. It encodes CASSFTDTGTEAFF. Full variable domain (missing parts from reference TRBV11-2 and TRBJ1-1): EAGVAQSPRYKIIEKRQSVAFWCNPISGHATLYWYQQILGQGPKLLIQFQNNGVVDDSQLPKDRFSAERLKGVDSTLKIQPAKLEDSAVYLCASSFTDTGTEAFFGQGTRLTVV.

The V and J genes are TRBV19 and TRBJ1-5; D is unresolved. Germline values: CDR1 LNHDA, CDR2 SQIVND (reference sequence). The CDR3 loop spans 14 amino acids. V was trimmed by 4 bases and J by 0 bases, leaving 7 bases between them. For the CDR3, the DNA is TGTGCCAGTAGTAAGTTCACTAGCAATCAGCCCCAGCATTTT. The encoded protein is CASSKFTSNQPQHF.

The chain joins TRBV4-1 to TRBJ2-3, with TRBD2 matching over 7 bases. The CDR3 sequence is 20 residues long. V shed 3 bases and J 2 bases; nucleotides not matched to a gene: 20. Germline CDR1 reads MGHRA; CDR2 reads YSYEKL. The CDR3 loop is CASSQDRLVFTGGVTDTQYF. CDR3 DNA sequence: TGCGCCAGCAGCCAGGATCGCCTAGTCTTCACGGGGGGAGTCACAGATACGCAGTATTTT.

The chain recombines TRBV30 with TRBJ1-4; 7 nucleotides match TRBD1. Trimming removed 5 bases from V and 8 bases from J; junction bases left unmatched: 26. Germline loops: CDR1 GTSNPN, CDR2 SVGIG (reference sequence). This CDR3 is built from 19 residues. The CDR3 coding sequence is TGTGCCTGGGGGGTAGTTGGTTTTCCATACAGGGGATCCACGGAAAAACTGTTTTTT. It specifies CAWGVVGFPYRGSTEKLFF.

The chain has TRBV5-8 and TRBJ2-3; D might be TRBD2 (5 bases). CDR1 is SGHTS, CDR2 YDEGEE, per germline. With 2 bases removed from V and 6 bases from J, the gap between germline ends came to 13 bases. The CDR3 spans 14 residues. The CDR3 coding sequence is TGTGCCAGCAGCTTAGGCAGCCGGAGGGATACGCAGTATTTT. It translates to CASSLGSRRDTQYF.

The V call is TRBV5-1, the J call TRBJ1-4; D not certain. Per the germline V gene, CDR1 is SGHRS and CDR2 is YFSETQ. Deletions cut 4 bases from V and 5 bases from J, with 6 bases between. This CDR3 has 12 residues. In DNA form, the CDR3 reads TGCGCCAGCAGCGGGGAGAATGAAAAACTGTTTTTT. Translated, it gives CASSGENEKLFF.

V is TRBV10-1 and J is TRBJ1-1; no clear D gene. Germline loops: CDR1 WNHNN, CDR2 SYGVQD (reference sequence). This CDR3 region has 13 residues. The ends were cut back, 4 bases at V and 1 base at J, with 7 bases in the middle. CDR3: CASSGCGNTEAFF. Here the CDR3 DNA reads TGCGCCAGCAGTGGGTGCGGGAACACTGAAGCTTTCTTT.

Only one count was recorded for this clone. The rearrangement joins TRBV2 to TRBJ1-4; a weak D match, TRBD1 (5 bases). The V end lost 4 bases, the J end lost 1 base, and 7 bases lay between the germline ends. Germline loops: CDR1 SNHLY, CDR2 FYNNEI. The CDR3 consists of 14 residues. CDR3 sequence (DNA): TGTGCCAGCAGTGTCAGGGTAACTAATGAAAAACTGTTTTTT. The encoded protein is CASSVRVTNEKLFF.

The rearrangement uses TRBV20-1 and TRBJ2-1, with D unclear. Germline V CDR1 and CDR2: DFQATT, SNEGSKA (reference sequence). The CDR3 is made up of 11 amino acids. V was pared by 5 bases and J by 3 bases, with 5 bases between. CDR3 coding DNA: TGCAGTGCTCCAAGCTACAATGAGCAGTTCTTC. As protein: CSAPSYNEQFF.